The 26 T cell receptor beta chains below were found in one sample sequenced in a study of patients and donors after allogeneic stem cell transplantation. TCRdb reanalysed the RT-PCR reads using MiXCR and keeps one entry per CDR3 protein. This sample has approximately 170,000 distinct CDR3 sequences, with more than 20% found just once. Sequencing was performed on blood, either unsorted or a sorted T cell fraction (not recorded which). The source of these receptors is a human donor who was either an allogeneic HSCT recipient or a stem cell or donor lymphocyte infusion donor (not recorded which). It is not recorded whose cells these are; they may come from a transplant donor.

For the CDR3, the DNA is TGTGCCAGCAGCTTAGCTCGAGTCCCGGACAGGGTGGATGAGCAGTTCTTC. This translates into CASSLARVPDRVDEQFF. The chain uses TRBV7-2 and TRBJ2-1; 8 bases match TRBD1. CDR1 and CDR2 from the germline V gene are SGHTA and FQGNSA. V was pared by 0 bases and J by 8 bases, with 12 bases of the junction left unmatched. This CDR3 is 17 amino acids long.

The sample holds a few counts of this clonotype. The chain recombines TRBV20-1 with TRBJ1-2; TRBD1 aligns across 9 bases. V lost 5 bases to trimming and J lost 7 bases; unmatched junction nucleotides: 26. This CDR3 is built from 19 residues. Germline-derived CDR1 and CDR2 are DFQATT and SNEGSKA (reference sequence). CDR3 sequence: CSAAGLGALTGGWRAGYTF. In nucleotides, the CDR3 is TGCAGTGCTGCGGGCCTAGGGGCCCTTACAGGGGGCTGGCGGGCTGGCTACACCTTC.

This clonotype was detected only a few times. Here the CDR3 omits its conserved ending phenylalanine or tryptophan, so a read error is the likely source. CDR3 residues: CASSPPSREAEAFL. In DNA form, the CDR3 reads TGTGCCAGCTCACCACCCTCCAGGGAGGCTGAAGCTTTCCTT. The V gene is TRBV18, the J gene TRBJ1-1; weak D call: TRBD1 (5 bases). CDR3 length: 14 residues. V was shortened by 0 bases and J by 6 bases, with 11 bases between the two germline ends. Germline V CDR1 and CDR2: KGHSH, LQKENI.

The sample holds a few counts of this clonotype. CDR3 in amino acids: CASSLGIPPLAKNIQYF. CDR3 nucleotide sequence: TGCGCCAGCAGCTTGGGTATACCCCCCTTAGCCAAAAACATTCAGTACTTC. The rearrangement uses TRBV5-1 and TRBJ2-4, with D unclear. The ends were cut back, 0 bases at V and 0 bases at J, with 13 bases in the middle. CDR1 is SGHRS and CDR2 is YFSETQ in the germline V gene. The CDR3 length is 17 residues.

This rearrangement joins TRBV12-3 or TRBV12-4 to TRBJ1-2, with D unclear. Trimming shortened V by 4 bases and J by 3 bases, and 6 bases separated the two germline ends. This CDR3 comprises 12 residues. CDR3 sequence reads: CASSYDYYGYTF. Here the CDR3 DNA reads TGTGCCAGCAGTTACGACTACTATGGCTACACCTTC.

This clonotype was counted at least ten times. This sequence joins TRBV14 and TRBJ1-1; no reliable D call. V lost 1 base and J 5 bases, leaving 5 bases between the germline ends. Germline loops: CDR1 SGHDN, CDR2 FVKESK. CDR3 size: 12 residues. CDR3 in DNA: TGTGCCAGCAGCCAAGTTAGAACTGAAGCTTTCTTT. This sequence encodes CASSQVRTEAFF.

This clonotype showed up just a few times. The chain carries TRBV15 and TRBJ1-5; tentatively, D is TRBD1 (5 bases). The V gene's germline CDR1 is LNHNV and CDR2 YYDKDF (reference sequence). The V end lost 5 bases, the J end lost 4 bases, and 12 bases lay between the germline ends. The CDR3 is 14 residues long. For the CDR3, the DNA is TGTGCCACCAGCTTACGTAGGGGAAATCAGCCCCAGCATTTT. This encodes CATSLRRGNQPQHF.

The chain combines TRBV5-1 with TRBJ2-1; 12 bases fit TRBD2. Germline values: CDR1 SGHRS, CDR2 YFSETQ. Trimming removed 2 bases from V and 0 bases from J; junction bases left unmatched: 6. The CDR3 has 18 residues. The CDR3 here is CASSFKLAGGSSYNEQFF. DNA for the CDR3: TGCGCCAGCAGCTTCAAACTAGCGGGGGGAAGCTCCTACAATGAGCAGTTCTTC.

J is TRBJ2-2 and V is TRBV9; D may be TRBD1 or TRBD2 (5 bases each). Germline loops: CDR1 SGDLS, CDR2 YYNGEE. The CDR3 extends over 17 amino acids. Trimming took 4 bases from V and 2 from J, leaving 18 bases between them. The CDR3 sequence: CASSPSSTGANTGELFF. The DNA of the CDR3 is TGTGCCAGCAGCCCCTCCTCTACCGGGGCTAACACCGGGGAGCTGTTTTTT.

The V and J genes are TRBV18 and TRBJ2-7, with 7 nucleotides matching TRBD1. V shed 5 bases and J 0 bases; nucleotides not matched to a gene: 4. In germline, CDR1 is KGHSH, CDR2 LQKENI. The CDR3 covers 14 residues. CDR3 residues: CASSARQGSYEQYF. The CDR3 coding sequence is TGTGCCAGCTCAGCCCGACAGGGCTCCTACGAGCAGTACTTC.

This clonotype appeared a few times. V gene TRBV29-1 combines with J gene TRBJ2-7; D gene ambiguous. The CDR3 is made up of 12 amino acids. Trimming took off 6 bases at V and 7 bases at J, with 16 bases between the two ends. In germline, CDR1 is SQVTM, CDR2 ANQGSEA. CDR3 loop: CSVEKGAREQYF. CDR3 DNA: TGCAGCGTGGAGAAGGGTGCTCGGGAGCAGTACTTC.

The V gene is TRBV20-1, the J gene TRBJ2-1; D possibly corresponds to TRBD1 (6 bases). This CDR3 contains 17 residues. V was trimmed by 2 bases and J by 0 bases, leaving 17 bases between them. Looked up from germline, CDR1 is DFQATT and CDR2 is SNEGSKA (reference sequence). This chain's CDR3 is CSARSPGHTSSYNEQFF. CDR3 nucleotide sequence: TGCAGTGCTAGATCACCGGGACATACGAGCTCCTACAATGAGCAGTTCTTC.

This clonotype was seen a handful of times. The genes are TRBV28 and TRBJ2-3; D assignment may be TRBD1 or TRBD2 (6 bases each). The CDR3 contains 14 residues. CDR1 is MDHEN and CDR2 is SYDVKM in the germline V gene. Trimming stripped 3 bases from V and 2 bases from J, with 9 bases between. CDR3 DNA: TGTGCCAGCAGTTTGAGGGGGGCCACAGATACGCAGTATTTT. This sequence encodes CASSLRGATDTQYF.

This clonotype was recorded a few times. J is TRBJ1-1 and V is TRBV5-1; tentative D call: TRBD1 (5 bases). Deletions cut 5 bases from V and 1 base from J, with 9 bases between. Looked up from germline, CDR1 is SGHRS and CDR2 is YFSETQ. The CDR3 is 13 residues long. This chain's CDR3 is CASSDRANTEAFF. CDR3 sequence (DNA): TGCGCCAGCAGTGACAGAGCGAACACTGAAGCTTTCTTT.

The chain combines TRBV5-1 with TRBJ1-6, with 7 positions matching TRBD1. Per the germline V gene, CDR1 is SGHRS and CDR2 is YFSETQ. After removal of 6 bases from V and 7 bases from J, the junction contained 10 bases not matched to a gene. This CDR3 comprises 15 residues. CDR3 loop: CASTPRQGSNSPLHF. The CDR3 DNA is TGCGCCAGCACACCACGACAGGGCTCAAATTCACCCCTCCACTTT.

This chain uses TRBV7-9 with TRBJ1-1; 11 bases map to TRBD1. Germline values: CDR1 SEHNR, CDR2 FQNEAQ (reference sequence). The CDR3 spans 19 residues. The V segment lost 5 bases and the J segment 1 base; nucleotides outside the gene matches: 15. This CDR3 is CASSPPGRTGGPPNTEAFF. CDR3 in DNA: TGTGCCAGCAGCCCCCCGGGTAGGACAGGGGGCCCGCCGAACACTGAAGCTTTCTTT. Drawing the rest from reference TRBV7-9 and TRBJ1-1, the complete variable domain is DTGVSQNPRHKITKRGQNVTFRCDPISEHNRLYWYRQTLGQGPEFLTYFQNEAQLEKSRLLSDRFSAERPKGSFSTLEIQRTEQGDSAMYLCASSPPGRTGGPPNTEAFFGQGTRLTVV.

The V and J genes are TRBV2 and TRBJ2-2; D uncertain. The germline V gene has CDR1 SNHLY and CDR2 FYNNEI. V was pared by 7 bases and J by 6 bases, with 9 bases between. The CDR3 contains 12 residues. The CDR3 protein is CASTPEPGELFF. CDR3 nucleotide sequence: TGTGCCAGCACCCCAGAGCCCGGGGAGCTGTTTTTT.

This chain uses TRBV29-1 with TRBJ1-5; 9 bases are shared with TRBD1. Losses at the gene ends were 4 bases for V and 6 bases for J; bases not matched to a gene: 10. Per the germline V gene, CDR1 is SQVTM and CDR2 is ANQGSEA. The CDR3 contains 15 residues. CDR3 nucleotide sequence: TGCAGCGTTGCAGTCCCGGGACAGGGACCTCAGCCCCAGCATTTT. It yields the protein CSVAVPGQGPQPQHF.

This clonotype was picked up a small number of times. The gene calls are TRBV4-3 and TRBJ2-1; 7 bases agree with TRBD2. CDR1 is LGHNA and CDR2 is YSLEER in the germline V gene. With 0 bases clipped from V and 5 bases from J, the junction kept 7 bases outside the gene matches. CDR3 length: 16 residues. The CDR3 nucleotides read TGCGCCAGCAGCCAAGATGGGCTAGCGGTCAACAATGAGCAGTTCTTC. It is translated as CASSQDGLAVNNEQFF.

In this sample, this clonotype turned up a few times. The V gene is TRBV20-1, the J gene TRBJ1-5; tentatively, D is TRBD1 (6 bases). The CDR3 is 14 amino acids. V lost 1 base and J lost 2, with 9 bases in between. The germline gives CDR1 DFQATT, CDR2 SNEGSKA (reference sequence). Written as DNA, the CDR3 is TGCAGTGCTAGAGTGGCAGGGGGCAATCAGCCCCAGCATTTT. The encoded protein is CSARVAGGNQPQHF.

This clonotype was seen many times. The rearrangement joins TRBV28 to TRBJ1-2; D unclear. This CDR3 spans 14 amino acids. In germline, CDR1 is MDHEN, CDR2 SYDVKM. V gave up 3 bases and J gave up 4 bases, with 12 bases separating them. In DNA, the CDR3 is TGTGCCAGCAGTTTCGGGAGGGCCACCTATGGCTACACCTTC. This sequence encodes CASSFGRATYGYTF.

V gene TRBV5-6 combines with J gene TRBJ2-5; D is ambiguous. Germline CDR1 and CDR2: SGHDT and YYEEEE. This CDR3 is 12 amino acids long. The V end was cut by 4 bases, the J end by 1 base, with 5 bases between. This CDR3 reads CASSLLQETQYF. DNA of the CDR3: TGTGCCAGCAGCCTACTCCAAGAGACCCAGTACTTC.

This clonotype was recorded at least ten times. The genes are TRBV12-3 or TRBV12-4 and TRBJ1-5, with 11 bases identical to TRBD1. The CDR3 sequence is 14 residues long. V was pared by 6 bases and J by 5 bases, with 3 bases of the junction left unmatched. The DNA of the CDR3 is TGTGCCAGCAGCTCGGGACAGGGGGATCAGCCCCAGCATTTT. Translating gives CASSSGQGDQPQHF.

This clonotype was recorded a few times. J is TRBJ2-3 and V is TRBV20-1, with D maybe TRBD1 (6 bases). Trimming cost V 0 bases and J 0 bases, with 10 bases left between them. This CDR3 comprises 15 residues. Germline V lookup: CDR1 DFQATT, CDR2 SNEGSKA (reference sequence). CDR3 DNA: TGCAGTGCTAGAGATAGCCAGGGGAGCACAGATACGCAGTATTTT. It yields the protein CSARDSQGSTDTQYF.

V is TRBV18 and J is TRBJ1-1; D remains ambiguous. CDR3 length: 13 residues. CDR1 is KGHSH, CDR2 LQKENI, per germline. V lost 6 bases and J 3 bases, leaving 11 bases between the germline ends. For the CDR3, the DNA is TGTGCCAGCTCGGAGACGAGGGACACTGAAGCTTTCTTT. It encodes CASSETRDTEAFF.

V and J are TRBV12-3 or TRBV12-4 and TRBJ2-6, with 7 bases lining up with TRBD1. The junction had 9 bases not matched to a gene; V was cut back by 4 bases and J by 0 bases. The CDR3 loop spans 18 amino acids. CDR3 DNA sequence: TGTGCCAGCAGTTCTAGACAGGGATTTTTCTCTGGGGCCAACGTCCTGACTTTC. This sequence encodes CASSSRQGFFSGANVLTF.